This T cell receptor beta chain derives from a study of Ad26.COV2.S vaccination and SARS-CoV-2 variants. Study information: This donor came from the COV1001 trial of Ad26.COV2.S. In the study, Ad26.COV2.S was injected intramuscularly once, or twice 56 days apart.

Treatment meaning: approximately 18 received Ad26.COV2.S at low or high dose, single or two shots; roughly five received placebo; per-sample allocation not given. Day 63 following the first vaccine or placebo injection was when the samples were taken. An 18-55-year-old adult in Boston served as donor. An Ad26 vector expressing Wuhan-strain SARS-CoV-2 spike served as the vaccine. The repertoire was sequenced with immunoSEQ multiplex PCR; TCRdb's copy has only in-frame clones and lacks some. Among fewer than 500,000 clones listed, roughly 89% were seen once. This TCR derives from a person aged 18 to 65 who received the Ad26.COV2.S COVID-19 vaccine or a placebo. The sample was peripheral blood, taken in a trial of Ad26.COV2.S vaccine versus placebo.

As DNA, the CDR3 is TGTGCCAGCAGCTTATCGGGACTAGACAATGAGCAGTTCTTC. This codes for CASSLSGLDNEQFF. The V and J genes are TRBV7-8 and TRBJ2-1, with 8 bases aligning to TRBD2. Per the germline V gene, CDR1 is SGHVS and CDR2 is FQNEAQ. With 2 bases clipped from V and 5 bases from J, the junction kept 2 bases outside the gene matches. The CDR3 runs 14 residues.